This record looks at one TCR beta chain sequence and its context. This record belongs to a study of blood T cell repertoires in COVID-19. Study information: Samples taken during acute and convalescent COVID-19 were collected in the United States, Italy and Spain. T cells, B-cell-depleted T cells, or PBMCs provided the cDNA or gDNA that served as material.

The germline gives CDR1 MNHEY, CDR2 SVGAGI. With 6 bases clipped from V and 2 bases from J, the junction kept 5 bases outside the gene matches. This CDR3 comprises 14 residues. Source study methods: The assay estimated nucleated cells by amplifying reference gene primers. Using immunoSEQ multiplex PCR, the repertoire was profiled, and TCRdb retains in-frame clones only, with some absent. The V and J calls and clone size come from that table; D and trimming were worked out from the DNA. The table has about 65,000 clones, 75% to 85% seen once; the top ten hold about 15%. Sequencing used peripheral blood. This TCR was sampled from an older man with acute or convalescent COVID-19. V is TRBV6-5 and J is TRBJ1-1, with 8 nucleotides matching TRBD1. CDR3 DNA: TGTGCCAGCAGCAGACAGGGGACCAACACTGAAGCTTTCTTT. Translation: CASSRQGTNTEAFF.